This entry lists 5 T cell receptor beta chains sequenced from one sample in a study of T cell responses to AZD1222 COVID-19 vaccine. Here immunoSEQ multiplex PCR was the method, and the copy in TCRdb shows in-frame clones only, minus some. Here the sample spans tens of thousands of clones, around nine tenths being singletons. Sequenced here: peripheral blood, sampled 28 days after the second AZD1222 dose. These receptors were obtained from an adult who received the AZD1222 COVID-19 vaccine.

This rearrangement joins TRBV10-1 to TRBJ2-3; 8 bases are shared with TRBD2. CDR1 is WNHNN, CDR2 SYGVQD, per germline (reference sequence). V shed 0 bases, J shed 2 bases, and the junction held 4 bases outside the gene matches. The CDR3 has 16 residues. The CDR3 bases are TGCGCCAGCAGTGAGTCGAAGGGACTAGTCACAGATACGCAGTATTTT. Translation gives CASSESKGLVTDTQYF.

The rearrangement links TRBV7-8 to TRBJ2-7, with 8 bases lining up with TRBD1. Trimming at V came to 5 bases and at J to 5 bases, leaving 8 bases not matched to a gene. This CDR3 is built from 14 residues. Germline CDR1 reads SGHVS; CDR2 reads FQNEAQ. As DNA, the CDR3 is TGTGCCAGCAGCCCCCTGGACAGGGCCGACGAGCAGTACTTC. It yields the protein CASSPLDRADEQYF.

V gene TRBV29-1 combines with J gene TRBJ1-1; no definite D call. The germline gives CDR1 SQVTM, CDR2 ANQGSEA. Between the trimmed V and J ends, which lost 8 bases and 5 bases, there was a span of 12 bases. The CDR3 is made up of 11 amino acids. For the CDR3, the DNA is TGCAGCACCTGGGGAGGGACTGAAGCTTTCTTT. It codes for CSTWGGTEAFF.

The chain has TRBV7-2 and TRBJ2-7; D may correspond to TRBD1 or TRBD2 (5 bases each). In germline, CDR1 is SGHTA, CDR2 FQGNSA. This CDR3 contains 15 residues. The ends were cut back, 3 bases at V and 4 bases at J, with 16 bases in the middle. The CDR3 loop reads CASSFGTFLPYEQYF. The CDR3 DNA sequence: TGTGCCAGCAGCTTTGGGACCTTCCTCCCGTACGAGCAGTACTTC. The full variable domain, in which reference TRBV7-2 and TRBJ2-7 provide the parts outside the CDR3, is GAGVSQSPSNKVTEKGKDVELRCDPISGHTALYWYRQSLGQGLEFLIYFQGNSAPDKSGLPSDRFSAERTGGSVSTLTIQRTQQEDSAVYLCASSFGTFLPYEQYFGPGTRLTVT.

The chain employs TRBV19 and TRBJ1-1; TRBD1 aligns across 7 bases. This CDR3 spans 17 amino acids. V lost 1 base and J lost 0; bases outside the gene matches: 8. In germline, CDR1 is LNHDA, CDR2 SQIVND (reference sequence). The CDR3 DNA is TGTGCCAGTAGTATAGGGCCCAAACAGGGGATGAACACTGAAGCTTTCTTT. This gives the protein CASSIGPKQGMNTEAFF.